This T cell receptor beta chain was captured by sequencing in a study of T cells expressing NK-cell markers (dated by TCRdb to the early 2020s). With respect to the entire study: About 8 donors provided sorted CD3+CD56+NKG2C+, CD3+CD56+NKG2C- and CD3+CD56-NKG2C+ T-cell subsets, whose TCR beta-chain repertoires were profiled. Among the eight sequenced donors, only one was HCMV-seronegative, while the other seven were HCMV-seropositive. The study sequenced eight donors, all healthy volunteers chosen at random: three men and five women. Libraries were sequenced as 2 x 150 bp reads on Illumina HiSeq 2000/2500, MiSeq or NextSeq.

Sequencing was carried out with an Illumina HiSeq 2000. 5'RACE template switching, by which a universal primer site and unique molecular identifiers were added, was used to make TCR beta cDNA libraries. Synthesis of cDNA was primed from the TCR beta constant segment and was followed by two consecutive PCR amplification steps. The published analysis was carried out like this. MIGEC was used to demultiplex reads and group the reads by UMI, and MiTCR was used to assemble and quantify clonotypes. Only TCR cDNA sequences supported by at least two reads were kept to exclude erroneous sequences. The tcR package was used for downstream repertoire analysis, with clonotypes matched between fractions based on CDR3 nucleotide sequence plus V segment. VDJmatch was used to annotate antigen specificity against VDJdb, with one amino acid substitution allowed in CDR3. Once TCRdb had reprocessed the reads, it stored one entry per CDR3 protein sequence and supplied no DNA. TCRdb's processing, not the authors', yielded these V and J calls. The sample table holds 400,000 to 450,000 distinct CDR3 sequences. The ten largest clones represent about 7.1% of the sample.

What the work shows at the level of the full study, not this receptor alone: Those dominant clonotypes were again the most abundant among CD3+CD56-NKG2C+ cells in four donors, at about 25-60.1%. In several donors, the dominant CD3+CD56+NKG2C+ clonotypes were found to rank among the top 10 CD8+ clonotypes and to make up about 1.0-8% of CD8+ T cells. Whether the expanded NKG2C-expressing T cell clones were specific for HCMV antigens was left unclear.

For CDR1 and CDR2, the germline V gene (reference sequence) lists SEHNR and FQNEAQ. There are 15 amino acids in the CDR3, from cysteine to phenylalanine inclusive. The coding DNA is unavailable. HCMV-specific IgG was detected in serum with a commercial ELISA kit to determine HCMV serostatus. Ficoll density gradient centrifugation was used to isolate peripheral blood mononuclear cells from blood. To note about this clonotype: It lacks a known antigen.

This clonotype was obtained from a woman between 18 and 75 years old in good health. Source material: blood T cells: a sorted CD56 or NKG2C T cell subset, CD4+ or CD8+ T cells, or bulk PBMC T cells (not recorded which). Rearrangement joined TRBV7-9 to TRBJ2-2; TCRdb proposes TRBD1, but this gene call is untestable without DNA. The CDR3 amino acid sequence is: CAKTGGAVNTGELFF.